The 10 T cell receptor beta chains below were found in one sample sequenced in a study of regulatory T cells in long-lasting Graves disease. Documented time point: newly diagnosed GD, antithyroid drugs for less than 3 months. There was RNA extracted from PBMCs, and the TCR library was made from it. Arm-PCR of CDR3 regions with iRepertoire HTBI primers generated TCR beta libraries. TCRdb itself ran the multiplex PCR reads through MiXCR, one entry per CDR3 protein. The data contain about 540,000 distinct CDR3 sequences, roughly 13% of them singletons. In addition, the sample was reused for a study of T cells in Graves' hyperthyroidism and ophthalmopathy.

The specimen was peripheral blood mononuclear cells (PBMCs), collected at new diagnosis, from a patient treated with antithyroid drugs. The receptors originated from a man aged 25 to 45 with Graves disease.

This clonotype was picked up many times. The chain links TRBV5-1 to TRBJ1-1; D is perhaps TRBD1 (6 bases). V lost 0 bases, J lost 8 bases, and 20 bases lay in between. Germline V gene sequence: CDR1 SGHRS, CDR2 YFSETQ. CDR3 length equals 16 residues. The CDR3 nucleotides are TGCGCCAGCAGCTTGGAATCGGGACACCAAAAGGTGGAAGCTTTCTTT. This translates into CASSLESGHQKVEAFF.

This clonotype was found many times. J is TRBJ2-2 and V is TRBV10-3; no definite D call. Germline V gene lookup returns CDR1 ENHRY and CDR2 SYGVKD. The CDR3 extends over 13 amino acids. Trimming pared 7 bases from V and 2 bases from J, leaving 8 bases between. This CDR3 reads CAITPDNTGELFF. The CDR3, as DNA: TGTGCCATCACCCCAGATAACACCGGGGAGCTGTTTTTT.

J is TRBJ1-3 and V is TRBV24-1; 7 bases fit TRBD1. V lost 4 bases and J lost 4; bases outside the gene matches: 3. CDR3 size: 14 residues. CDR1 and CDR2 from the germline V gene are KGHDR and SFDVKD. CDR3 in amino acids: CATSDWTGGNTIYF. DNA for the CDR3: TGTGCCACCAGTGACTGGACAGGAGGAAACACCATATATTTT.

V usage is TRBV25-1 and J usage is TRBJ1-2, with 8 nucleotides matching TRBD1. Germline values: CDR1 MGHDK, CDR2 SYGVNS. The trim removed 0 bases at V and 4 bases at J, leaving 4 bases unmatched. The CDR3 is made up of 15 amino acids. CDR3 coding DNA: TGTGCCAGCAGTGAATACGGGACAGGCCCCTATGGCTACACCTTC. It yields the protein CASSEYGTGPYGYTF.

This clonotype has just a few counts. J is TRBJ2-7 and V is TRBV29-1; D may be TRBD2 (5 bases). The CDR3 contains 13 residues. Trimming stripped 2 bases from V and 0 bases from J, with 8 bases between. Germline V gives CDR1 SQVTM, CDR2 ANQGSEA. This CDR3 is CSVELGISYEQYF. CDR3 DNA sequence: TGCAGCGTTGAACTCGGGATCTCCTACGAGCAGTACTTC.

V usage is TRBV6-1 and J usage is TRBJ2-7; the match to TRBD1 covers 9 bases. Per the germline V gene, CDR1 is MNHNS and CDR2 is SASEGT. Trimming cost V 6 bases and J 7 bases; bases outside gene matches: 4. The CDR3 is 12 residues long. In nucleotides, the CDR3 is TGTGCCAGCAGCGGGACAGGGTGGGAGCAGTACTTC. It translates to CASSGTGWEQYF.

This clonotype occurred many times. This chain uses TRBV12-3 or TRBV12-4 with TRBJ1-6, with 7 positions matching TRBD1. J lost 7 bases, V lost 3 bases, and 3 bases had no gene match. This CDR3 is built from 14 residues. This CDR3 reads CASSFGTANSPLHF. The CDR3 DNA sequence: TGTGCCAGCAGTTTCGGGACAGCGAATTCACCCCTCCACTTT.

This clonotype was seen ten or more times. One end of the junction is discordant with germline, which a read error may explain. The genes are TRBV14 and TRBJ2-3; D is unclear. The CDR3 sequence is 12 residues long. CDR1 and CDR2 from the germline V gene are SGHDN and FVKESK. The CDR3 DNA is TGTGCCAGCAGCCGGCCGGGCCTGTCAATGCATTTT. Translating it yields CASSRPGLSMHF.

This clonotype was seen ten or more times. The V call is TRBV18, the J call TRBJ2-7; D call uncertain. The V end was cut by 3 bases, the J end by 0 bases, with 12 bases between. The CDR3 loop spans 15 amino acids. Germline assignment: CDR1 KGHSH and CDR2 LQKENI. The CDR3 nucleotides read TGTGCCAGCTCACCTGGCGCCCCGAGCTCCTACGAGCAGTACTTC. Its translation: CASSPGAPSSYEQYF. Supplemented by reference TRBV18 and TRBJ2-7, the full variable domain reads NAGVMQNPRHLVRRRGQEARLRCSPMKGHSHVYWYRQLPEEGLKFMVYLQKENIIDESGMPKERFSAEFPKEGPSILRIQQVVRGDSAAYFCASSPGAPSSYEQYFGPGTRLTVT.

The chain links TRBV5-8 to TRBJ2-1; D remains ambiguous. The J call may be wrong; the DNA end is better matched by TRBJ2-5. The germline V gene encodes CDR1 SGHTS and CDR2 YDEGEE. The CDR3 loop spans 17 amino acids. The CDR3 nucleotides read TGTGCCAGCACTCCTCTAGGGCTCCACCAAAGGAAAGAGACCCAGTACTTC. Translation: CASTPLGLHQRKETQYF.